A single sample is the source of the 10 T cell receptor beta chains below, sequenced in a study of blood T cell repertoires in COVID-19. The data were produced by immunoSEQ multiplex PCR, yet TCRdb's version contains in-frame clones alone and is incomplete. The top ten hold about 3% of the sample, which has approximately 260,000 clones, about four fifths seen once. The sequenced material came from PBMCs or T cells enriched from blood (not recorded which). These receptors all stem from a man between 50 and 59 years old who had recovered from COVID-19.

The chain uses TRBV18 and TRBJ1-4; weak D call: TRBD1 (5 bases). Germline CDR1 and CDR2: KGHSH and LQKENI. This CDR3 region has 14 residues. Between the trimmed V and J ends, which lost 3 bases and 8 bases, there was a span of 13 bases. Here the CDR3 DNA reads TGTGCCAGCTCACCCCGGGAGTGGGGGGAAAAACTGTTTTTT. This codes for CASSPREWGEKLFF.

This clone appeared once. The chain carries TRBV9 and TRBJ2-3; TRBD2 agrees at 8 bases. CDR1 is SGDLS and CDR2 is YYNGEE in the germline V gene. The CDR3 totals 16 residues. After removal of 2 bases from V and 3 bases from J, the junction contained 8 bases not matched to a gene. The CDR3 coding sequence is TGTGCCAGCAGCGTGAGCGGGAGCAGTAGTACAGATACGCAGTATTTT. Translating it yields CASSVSGSSSTDTQYF.

The chain employs TRBV19 and TRBJ1-1; 8 bases align to TRBD1. V shed 1 base, J shed 4 bases, and the junction held 5 bases outside the gene matches. The CDR3 has 15 residues. CDR1 is LNHDA, CDR2 SQIVND, per germline (reference sequence). CDR3 residues: CASSIGTGIRTEAFF. In DNA form, the CDR3 reads TGTGCCAGTAGTATAGGGACAGGGATTCGCACTGAAGCTTTCTTT. Full variable domain (missing parts from reference TRBV19 and TRBJ1-1): DGGITQSPKYLFRKEGQNVTLSCEQNLNHDAMYWYRQDPGQGLRLIYYSQIVNDFQKGDIAEGYSVSREKKESFPLTVTSAQKNPTAFYLCASSIGTGIRTEAFFGQGTRLTVV.

This chain joins TRBV5-8 and TRBJ1-1; TRBD1 matches 7 bases. Germline CDR1 reads SGHTS; CDR2 reads YDEGEE. The CDR3 sequence is 14 residues long. V gave up 3 bases and J gave up 4 bases; unmatched junction bases: 6. The CDR3 sequence is CASSYPQGSTEAFF. The CDR3 DNA sequence: TGTGCCAGCAGCTACCCACAGGGGTCCACTGAAGCTTTCTTT.

The chain recombines TRBV19 with TRBJ2-7, with D maybe TRBD1 (5 bases). CDR3 length equals 16 residues. In germline, CDR1 is LNHDA, CDR2 SQIVND (reference sequence). V was clipped by 5 bases and J by 0 bases, with 17 bases between them. In DNA, the CDR3 is TGTGCCAGTAGTGTTCAAGGGGCGGCGATCTCCTACGAGCAGTACTTC. As protein: CASSVQGAAISYEQYF. Full variable domain (remainder filled in from reference TRBV19 and TRBJ2-7): DGGITQSPKYLFRKEGQNVTLSCEQNLNHDAMYWYRQDPGQGLRLIYYSQIVNDFQKGDIAEGYSVSREKKESFPLTVTSAQKNPTAFYLCASSVQGAAISYEQYFGPGTRLTVT.

The rearrangement uses TRBV18 and TRBJ1-5; D perhaps matches TRBD1 (5 bases). CDR1 KGHSH and CDR2 LQKENI come from the germline V gene. The CDR3 runs 17 residues. The V gene lost 2 bases and the J gene lost 4 bases, with 18 bases spanning the gap. CDR3 protein: CASSPFVGEGKNQPQHF. CDR3 nucleotides: TGTGCCAGCTCACCATTTGTGGGGGAGGGCAAAAATCAGCCCCAGCATTTT.

The chain recombines TRBV2 with TRBJ1-1; D is perhaps TRBD1 (6 bases). Germline-derived CDR1 and CDR2 are SNHLY and FYNNEI. Between the trimmed V and J ends, which lost 4 bases and 0 bases, there was a span of 12 bases. The CDR3 runs 15 residues. The CDR3 loop reads CASSARQGMNTEAFF. The CDR3 nucleotides read TGTGCCAGCAGTGCGAGGCAGGGGATGAACACTGAAGCTTTCTTT.

The chain employs TRBV7-6 and TRBJ2-3; 11 nucleotides match TRBD2. The V segment lost 1 base and the J segment 7 bases; nucleotides outside the gene matches: 7. The CDR3 covers 16 residues. Per the germline V gene, CDR1 is SGHVS and CDR2 is FNYEAQ. CDR3 DNA: TGTGCCAGCAGCTTAGAACTAGCGGGAGCGGGAAATACGCAGTATTTT. Translating it yields CASSLELAGAGNTQYF.

This chain links TRBV6-1 with TRBJ2-1, with 9 bases that match TRBD2. Looked up from germline, CDR1 is MNHNS and CDR2 is SASEGT. V was clipped by 2 bases and J by 7 bases; unmatched bases: 9. This CDR3 spans 16 amino acids. In nucleotides, the CDR3 is TGTGCCAGCAGTGAATCGCGGAGCGGGGGGCGAAATGAGCAGTTCTTC. Protein: CASSESRSGGRNEQFF.

The chain is built from TRBV23-1 and TRBJ1-1; D is unclear. TRBV23-1 is recorded as an ORF, its role being uncertain. The CDR3 extends over 16 amino acids. Trimming left V 4 bases short and J 7 bases short, with 22 bases between. The CDR3 region is CASSLLAPARGFEAFF. The DNA for the CDR3 is TGCGCCAGCAGTCTTCTGGCCCCCGCCAGAGGATTTGAAGCTTTCTTT.